This TCR beta chain was observed in a study of blood T cell repertoires in COVID-19. Study background: COVID-19 samples, acute and convalescent, were from the United States, Italy and Spain. T cells, B-cell-depleted T cells, or PBMCs supplied cDNA or gDNA.

In the original workflow: Reference gene primer amplification in the assay estimated nucleated cell counts. Assay used: immunoSEQ multiplex PCR; TCRdb lists only in-frame clones, some missing. From that table come the V and J calls and clone size; the DNA was used to work out D and trimming. This sample has 150,000 to 200,000 clones, with about 83% found just once. CDR1 is MNHEY, CDR2 SMNVEV, per germline (reference sequence). Trimming removed 5 bases from V and 7 bases from J; junction bases left unmatched: 7. The CDR3 contains 14 residues. The source is a man aged 60 to 69 with acute or convalescent COVID-19. Sequencing was carried out using peripheral blood. V is TRBV27 and J is TRBJ1-4; 7 nucleotides line up with TRBD1. The CDR3 loop reads CASSPLTGFEKLFF. CDR3 nucleotide sequence: TGTGCCAGCAGTCCCCTGACAGGGTTTGAAAAACTGTTTTTT.